The 18 T cell receptor beta chains below come from one sample, sequenced in a study of shared clonotypes between healthy human individuals. Naive-designated CD8 cells lacked CD45RO, were positively enriched for CCR7, and omitted terminally differentiated effector memory CD45RA+ cells. Clones were read by immunoSEQ multiplex PCR, and TCRdb kept only the in-frame ones, dropping some. The table has about 1.9 million clones, 90% to 95% seen once; the top ten hold under 2%. Sample: naive CD8+ T cells from PBMCs. Receptor source: a man younger than 35 in good health. Some clones in this sample may be carry-over from other donors' samples.

This clone was recorded only once. The chain links TRBV28 to TRBJ1-2, with D possibly TRBD1 on 5 matching bases. The CDR3 runs 14 residues. Trimming took off 5 bases at V and 10 bases at J, with 20 bases between the two ends. Germline V gene data show CDR1 as MDHEN and CDR2 as SYDVKM. This chain's CDR3 is CASSPNGGRKDYTF. In nucleotides, the CDR3 is TGTGCCAGCAGTCCGAATGGGGGGAGAAAAGACTACACCTTC.

The gene calls are TRBV19 and TRBJ1-2, with 11 bases fitting TRBD1. The ends lost 3 bases at V and 8 bases at J; junction bases unmatched: 5. The CDR3 has 14 residues. Germline V gives CDR1 LNHDA, CDR2 SQIVND (reference sequence). The CDR3 sequence is CASSIGQGAWGYTF. The DNA of the CDR3 is TGTGCCAGTAGTATTGGACAGGGGGCCTGGGGCTACACCTTC.

Of note for this clone: The same CDR3 is also encoded by other DNA sequences in this sample. The chain combines TRBV15 with TRBJ1-5, with D maybe TRBD1 (5 bases). CDR1 and CDR2 (germline): LNHNV, YYDKDF (reference sequence). The CDR3 length is 14 residues. V lost 5 bases and J lost 4, with 12 bases in between. CDR3 sequence (DNA): TGTGCCACCAGCCGCGGAGGGGAAAATCAGCCCCAGCATTTT. This gives the protein CATSRGGENQPQHF.

This clone was observed a single time. The gene calls are TRBV9 and TRBJ1-1, with a weak D call TRBD1 (6 bases). V lost 0 bases to trimming and J lost 13 bases, with 22 bases between them. This CDR3 is 15 amino acids long. CDR1 SGDLS and CDR2 YYNGEE come from the germline V gene. The CDR3 DNA reads TGTGCCAGCAGCGTAGAGGGCAGGGGTCCATCTCGGGTTTTCTTT. Translation gives CASSVEGRGPSRVFF.

The chain has TRBV29-1 and TRBJ1-2; tentatively, D is TRBD1 (5 bases). Germline loops: CDR1 SQVTM, CDR2 ANQGSEA. This CDR3 contains 13 residues. V was trimmed by 7 bases and J by 3 bases, leaving 15 bases between them. As DNA, the CDR3 is TGCAGCGCCCGGGGCAGGATGCACTATGGCTACACCTTC. Encoded protein: CSARGRMHYGYTF.

The rearrangement links TRBV5-4 to TRBJ2-3; D is perhaps TRBD1 (5 bases). Trimming removed 10 bases at V and 4 bases at J, with 13 bases between. The germline V gene encodes CDR1 SGHNT and CDR2 YYREEE (reference sequence). The CDR3 extends over 12 amino acids. For the CDR3, the DNA is TGTGCCGTAACCAAGGGGCCAGATACGCAGTATTTT. Its protein product is CAVTKGPDTQYF.

The chain has TRBV19 and TRBJ2-3, with D tentatively TRBD2 (6 bases). Germline CDR1 reads LNHDA; CDR2 reads SQIVND (reference sequence). CDR3 length: 13 residues. Trimming removed 7 bases at V and 4 bases at J, with 12 bases between. This chain's CDR3 is CASKEEGPDTQYF. Here the CDR3 DNA reads TGTGCCAGTAAGGAGGAGGGCCCAGATACGCAGTATTTT.

CDR3 protein: CASSPPMDTQYF. The CDR3 DNA follows: TGTGCCAGCAGCCCACCCATGGATACGCAGTATTTT. The chain has TRBV7-9 and TRBJ2-3, with D uncertain. The length of the CDR3 is 12 residues. V shed 5 bases and J shed 6 bases, with 9 bases lying between them. Germline V gene lookup returns CDR1 SEHNR and CDR2 FQNEAQ (reference sequence).

The CDR3, as DNA: TGTGCCAGCAGCTCGTTCGTGGGCTGGGGGACTCAATCGACCCAGTACTTC. It is translated as CASSSFVGWGTQSTQYF. The gene calls are TRBV5-6 and TRBJ2-5; D is perhaps TRBD2 (6 bases). Germline CDR1 SGHDT, CDR2 YYEEEE. V lost 3 bases, J lost 7 bases, and 25 bases lay in between. The length of the CDR3 is 17 residues.

The chain is built from TRBV27 and TRBJ2-1, with TRBD2 identical over 8 bases. Per the germline V gene, CDR1 is MNHEY and CDR2 is SMNVEV (reference sequence). CDR3 length: 15 amino acids. Unmatched junction bases numbered 4, after V lost 1 base and J lost 5 bases. The CDR3 region is CASSLYSGTNNEQFF. In DNA, the CDR3 is TGTGCCAGCAGTTTATATAGCGGGACAAACAATGAGCAGTTCTTC.

This chain links TRBV6-5 with TRBJ2-7; D is uncertain. The length of the CDR3 is 13 residues. The germline V gene encodes CDR1 MNHEY and CDR2 SVGAGI. V gave up 2 bases and J gave up 6 bases, with 11 bases separating them. CDR3 residues: CASSYGPVGEQYF. The CDR3 DNA sequence: TGTGCCAGCAGTTACGGTCCGGTGGGCGAGCAGTACTTC.

This rearrangement joins TRBV29-1 to TRBJ1-4; maybe TRBD1 (5 bases). Trimming removed 4 bases from V and 7 bases from J, with 13 bases in between. This CDR3 spans 13 amino acids. CDR1 is SQVTM and CDR2 is ANQGSEA in the germline V gene. DNA of the CDR3: TGCAGCGTTGCGGGGGGGGAAAGTGAAAAACTGTTTTTT. It translates to CSVAGGESEKLFF.

This sequence joins TRBV7-6 and TRBJ1-2; D remains ambiguous. There are 13 residues in the CDR3. The V end was cut by 3 bases, the J end by 0 bases, with 5 bases between. Germline assignment: CDR1 SGHVS and CDR2 FNYEAQ. The CDR3 is CASSLEPNYGYTF. The CDR3 DNA sequence: TGTGCCAGCAGCTTGGAACCTAACTATGGCTACACCTTC.

The chain carries TRBV7-9 and TRBJ1-5; 9 nucleotides align to TRBD1. The CDR3 loop spans 16 amino acids. The germline V gene has CDR1 SEHNR and CDR2 FQNEAQ (reference sequence). J gave up 2 bases and V 0 bases, and 2 bases lay outside the gene matches. CDR3 in amino acids: CASSLATGGGNQPQHF. CDR3 sequence (DNA): TGTGCCAGCAGCTTAGCGACAGGGGGGGGCAATCAGCCCCAGCATTTT. Combining the CDR3 with reference TRBV7-9 and TRBJ1-5 gives the whole variable domain DTGVSQNPRHKITKRGQNVTFRCDPISEHNRLYWYRQTLGQGPEFLTYFQNEAQLEKSRLLSDRFSAERPKGSFSTLEIQRTEQGDSAMYLCASSLATGGGNQPQHFGDGTRLSIL.

This clone was recorded a few times. This chain links TRBV29-1 with TRBJ2-1; 7 bases map to TRBD2. Per germline, CDR1 SQVTM and CDR2 ANQGSEA. The CDR3 runs 14 residues. V was pared by 5 bases and J by 3 bases, with 7 bases of the junction left unmatched. The CDR3: CSVPSSGVYNEQFF. In nucleotides, the CDR3 is TGCAGCGTTCCCTCTAGCGGAGTCTACAATGAGCAGTTCTTC.

The chain recombines TRBV7-2 with TRBJ2-7, with 7 nucleotides matching TRBD2. J was trimmed by 7 bases and V by 1 base; bases with no gene match: 7. The CDR3 covers 14 residues. The V gene's germline CDR1 is SGHTA and CDR2 FQGNSA. Written as DNA, the CDR3 is TGTGCCAGCAGCTTAGGGGCGGGAGTGTATGAGCAGTACTTC. Amino acids: CASSLGAGVYEQYF.

The chain links TRBV5-4 to TRBJ2-3; weak D call: TRBD2 (6 bases). This CDR3 region has 15 residues. Trimming removed 0 bases from V and 2 bases from J, with 10 bases in between. Germline loops: CDR1 SGHNT, CDR2 YYREEE (reference sequence). The CDR3 sequence: CASSLAGGTTDTQYF. In DNA form, the CDR3 reads TGTGCCAGCAGCTTGGCTGGCGGGACCACAGATACGCAGTATTTT.

The chain employs TRBV19 and TRBJ2-7; possibly TRBD2 for D (5 bases). The germline V gene has CDR1 LNHDA and CDR2 SQIVND (reference sequence). This CDR3 contains 13 residues. The ends were cut back, 3 bases at V and 6 bases at J, with 12 bases in the middle. CDR3 DNA: TGTGCCAGTAGTATTGAGGGATTGCGCGAGCAGTACTTC. It specifies CASSIEGLREQYF. Full variable domain (remainder filled in from reference TRBV19 and TRBJ2-7): DGGITQSPKYLFRKEGQNVTLSCEQNLNHDAMYWYRQDPGQGLRLIYYSQIVNDFQKGDIAEGYSVSREKKESFPLTVTSAQKNPTAFYLCASSIEGLREQYFGPGTRLTVT.